This TCR beta chain is drawn from a study of shared clonotypes between healthy human individuals. Study-wide context: The cohort had a couple of women and a few men, ages 18 to 49.

The CDR3 totals 13 residues. Trimming took 4 bases from V and 2 from J, leaving 11 bases between them. Looked up from germline, CDR1 is SQVTM and CDR2 is ANQGSEA. Comment on this clone: Its antigen is unknown.

Overall study results and limits: Despite large depth, sorted-subset datasets appeared incompletely sequenced.

Profiling relied on immunoSEQ multiplex PCR, and the TCRdb table lists in-frame clones only, not all of them. The data contain roughly 2.4 million clones, almost 96% of them seen just once; the ten biggest clones take up less than 0.15%. This sequence joins TRBV29-1 and TRBJ2-5; D may be TRBD1 (6 bases). The TCR was taken from a man aged 18 to 30 in good health. The sample was naive CD4+ T cells sorted from blood. Subset indicated: CD45RA+ positively selected. The CDR3 here is CSVAWDNQETQYF. The CDR3 DNA is TGCAGCGTTGCTTGGGACAATCAAGAGACCCAGTACTTC.